In this sample, the clone carrying this TCR beta chain turned up many times. Antigen specificity is unknown. The data stem from a study of T-cell memory formation after mild COVID-19. In the study overall: TCR clusters mostly belonged to single donors.

With constant-segment primers, 5'RACE yielded cDNA libraries of TCR alpha and TCR beta that carried sample barcodes and UMIs. TCRdb ran MiXCR on the 5' RACE reads and lists one entry per CDR3 protein. The repertoire holds roughly 13,000 distinct CDR3 sequences, approximately 19% seen once, with around 48% in the top ten. Points from the study as a whole: CD4+ contracting clones lay mainly in CM and EM, CD8+ ones in EMRA.

V was trimmed by 1 base and J by 5 bases, leaving 3 bases between them. This CDR3 is built from 12 residues. CDR1 LNHDA and CDR2 SQIVND come from the germline V gene (reference sequence). Input material: PBMCs or a T cell subset sorted from them (not recorded which). The sequence came from an adult woman who had mild COVID-19 (a few samples of this study predate the infection). Cell type and time point are not known. V is TRBV19 and J is TRBJ2-1, with D unresolved. CDR3 residues: CASSIGDNEQFF. In nucleotides, the CDR3 is TGTGCCAGTAGTATAGGCGACAATGAGCAGTTCTTC.